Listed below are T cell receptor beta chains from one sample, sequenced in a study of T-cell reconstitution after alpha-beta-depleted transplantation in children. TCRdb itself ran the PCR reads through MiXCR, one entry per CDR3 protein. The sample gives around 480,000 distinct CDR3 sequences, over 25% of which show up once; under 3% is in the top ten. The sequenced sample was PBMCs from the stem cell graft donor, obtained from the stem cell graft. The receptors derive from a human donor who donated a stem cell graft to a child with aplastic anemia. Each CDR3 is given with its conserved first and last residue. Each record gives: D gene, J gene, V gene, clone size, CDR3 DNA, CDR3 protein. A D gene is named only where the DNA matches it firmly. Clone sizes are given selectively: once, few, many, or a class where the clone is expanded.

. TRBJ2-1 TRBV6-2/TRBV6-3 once TGTGCCAGCATGTCGGGCGGGGAGCAGTTCTTC CASMSGGEQFF
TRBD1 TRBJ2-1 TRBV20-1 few TGCAGTGCTACCCGACAGGGGATGGGGAATGAGCAGTTCTTC CSATRQGMGNEQFF
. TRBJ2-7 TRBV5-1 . TGCGCCAGCAGCTTGGCGGGTCCAGCGGCGCAGCGGGAGCAGTACTTC CASSLAGPAAQREQYF
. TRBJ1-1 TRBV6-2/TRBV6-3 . TGTGCCAGCAGTCGTATTCGACGGCCATTAGTGAACACTGAAGCTTTCTTT CASSRIRRPLVNTEAFF
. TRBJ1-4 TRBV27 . TGTGCCAGCAGTAAAGCAGGAGGCAGTAATGAAAAACTGTTTTTT CASSKAGGSNEKLFF
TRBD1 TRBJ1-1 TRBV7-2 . TGTGCCAGCAGCTTCTATGGACAGGGAGGGAGAGCTTTCTTT CASSFYGQGGRAFF
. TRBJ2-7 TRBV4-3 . TGCGCCAGCAGCCAAGATCCTAGGGGAGGCCGCCTTGACGAGCAGTACTTC CASSQDPRGGRLDEQYF
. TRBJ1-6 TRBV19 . TGTGCCAGTAGTACACAGGGAACGGATAATTCACCCCTCCACTTT CASSTQGTDNSPLHF
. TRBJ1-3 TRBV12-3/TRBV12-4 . TGTGCCAGCAGTGTGAACGAGAAAGGAAACACCATATATTTT CASSVNEKGNTIYF
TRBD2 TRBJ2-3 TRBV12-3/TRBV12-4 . TGTGCCACAGGAGCGGGAGACCCAGATACGCAGTATTTT CATGAGDPDTQYF
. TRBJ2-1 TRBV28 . TGTGCCAGCAGTTTTTCAGGGGCCGAGCAGTTCTTC CASSFSGAEQFF
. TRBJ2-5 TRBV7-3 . TGTGCCAGCAGCCGCCGGGGGCGGGAGACCCAGTACTTC CASSRRGRETQYF
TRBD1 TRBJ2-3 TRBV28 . TGTGCCAGCAGTTATTCCTGGGACAGGGGGCGTGAAGATACGCAGTATTTT CASSYSWDRGREDTQYF
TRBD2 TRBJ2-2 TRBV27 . TGTGCCAGCAGTTTACCTAGCGGGAGGGCCGACGGGGAGCTGTTTTTT CASSLPSGRADGELFF
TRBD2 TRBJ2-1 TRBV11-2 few TGTGCCAGCAGCTTGAGGCTAGCGGGAGGGCCGATTGAGCAGTTCTTC CASSLRLAGGPIEQFF
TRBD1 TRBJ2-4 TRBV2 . TGTGCCAGCAGGAGAAGACAGGGGGAAAACATTCAGTACTTC CASRRRQGENIQYF
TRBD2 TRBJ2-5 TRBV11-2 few TGTGCCAGCAGCTTAGAAGCGGGAGGCTCAGAGACCCAGTACTTC CASSLEAGGSETQYF
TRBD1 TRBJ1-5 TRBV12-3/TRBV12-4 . TGTGCCAGCAGTTTTGGAGGGGGCTGGATGCCCCAGCATTTT CASSFGGGWMPQHF
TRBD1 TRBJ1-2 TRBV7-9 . TGTGCCAGCAGCACCACAGGGGCTGGTGGCTACACCTTC CASSTTGAGGYTF
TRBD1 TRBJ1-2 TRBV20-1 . TGCAGTGCTAGGGGGACAGCGACCTATGGCTACACCTTC CSARGTATYGYTF
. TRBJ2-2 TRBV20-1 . TGCAGTGCTATTCGACCCACCACCGGGGAGCTGTTTTTT CSAIRPTTGELFF
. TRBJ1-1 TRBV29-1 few TGCAGCGTTAACAGGGTGAGGAACACTGAAGCTTTCTTT CSVNRVRNTEAFF
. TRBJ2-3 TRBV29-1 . TGCAGCGTTGTACTAGGAATCTCAAGCACAGATACGCAGTATTTT CSVVLGISSTDTQYF
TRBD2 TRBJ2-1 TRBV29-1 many TGCAGCGTTGAAAGCGGGAGCTCCTACAATGAGCAGTTCTTC CSVESGSSYNEQFF
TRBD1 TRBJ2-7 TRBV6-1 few TGTGCCAGCAGTAAGGACAGGCCCTCCTACGAGCAGTACTTC CASSKDRPSYEQYF
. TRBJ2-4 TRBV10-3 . TGTGCCATCAGTGAGTCGAGTTTGGGGGGTCTAGCCAAAAACATTCAGTACTTC CAISESSLGGLAKNIQYF